This TCR beta chain stems from a study of shared clonotypes between healthy human individuals. On sorted subsets, replicate PCRs used approximately 190 ng DNA, or 27,000 or so T cell genomes. Profiling relied on immunoSEQ multiplex PCR, and the TCRdb table lists in-frame clones only, not all of them. The repertoire has 300,000 or so clones, less than 85% of them found once; the top ten carry under 13%. This CDR3 spans 15 amino acids. The germline gives CDR1 MNHNY, CDR2 SVGAGI (reference sequence). Trimming at V came to 6 bases and at J to 8 bases, leaving 14 bases not matched to a gene. Donors were Caucasian adults residing in Nashville, Tennessee, USA. The authors divided CD4+ cells into CD45RA+ naive and CD45RA-negative memory subsets. Many counts were recorded for this clone.

J is TRBJ1-2 and V is TRBV6-6; TRBD1 matches 8 bases. The receptor's source is a man aged 25 to 45 in good health. The sample was memory CD4+ T cells sorted from blood. Indicated subset: CD45RA-negative fraction. The CDR3 nucleotides read TGTGCCAGCAGCTACCCCGGGACAGGCCCCAGGGGCTACACCTTC. This gives the protein CASSYPGTGPRGYTF.